A selection of T cell receptor beta chains follows, all from one sample in a study of radiation and T cells in renal cell carcinoma. The method was immunoSEQ multiplex PCR; TCRdb's version includes in-frame clones alone and lacks a portion of them. The sample has roughly 140,000 clones, roughly 87% seen once. Specimen: blood, collected from a patient whose treatment included radiotherapy and nephrectomy. All receptors come from a woman in her forties or fifties with renal cell carcinoma. The CDR3 runs from the conserved cysteine through the conserved F or W. D genes are given only for firm matches. The size field is filled for only some rows; it gives once, few, many or a size class.

j_call v_call clone_size cdr3_length d_call cdr3_nt cdr3_aa
TRBJ2-7 TRBV6-5 - 15 TRBD1 TGTGCCAGCAGTGTCCGGGACAGGGATTCAGGGGAGCAGTACTTC CASSVRDRDSGEQYF
TRBJ1-1 TRBV28 - 17 TRBD1 TGTGCCAGCAGTTCCCATCCCGGGACAGGGAGGGACACTGAAGCTTTCTTT CASSSHPGTGRDTEAFF
TRBJ1-4 TRBV7-2 once 14 - TGTGCCAGCAGCCCGGGACGGAACAATGAAAAACTGTTTTTT CASSPGRNNEKLFF
TRBJ2-5 TRBV25-1 - 14 TRBD2 TGTGCCAGCAGTGACTTGACTAGCGTGGAGACCCAGTACTTC CASSDLTSVETQYF
TRBJ1-1 TRBV7-8 - 11 - TGTGCCAGCAGCTTAGCCAGGGAAGCTTTCTTT CASSLAREAFF
TRBJ1-5 TRBV2 - 15 - TGTGCCAGCAGAGAGAGGGGGTTTAGCAATCAGCCCCAGCATTTT CASRERGFSNQPQHF
TRBJ2-1 TRBV7-9 once 16 TRBD2 TGTGCCAGCAGCCCGCGCGGAGCGGGGGTCTACAATGAGCAGTTCTTC CASSPRGAGVYNEQFF
TRBJ1-3 TRBV29-1 - 19 TRBD1 TGCAGCGTTGAAGATCCAAGCGCCTGCGACAGGGAAATTTGTGGCGCCATATATTTT CSVEDPSACDREICGAIYF
TRBJ1-1 TRBV5-5 once 16 TRBD1 TGTGCCAGCAGCTCCACGCCGGGACAGGGATCTCCTGAAGCTTTCTTT CASSSTPGQGSPEAFF
TRBJ1-4 TRBV6-1 - 18 TRBD1 TGTGCCAGCAGTGGAGACTCTATCTCAGGGGGATTAAATGAAAAACTGTTTTTT CASSGDSISGGLNEKLFF
TRBJ1-1 TRBV5-1 - 16 TRBD1 TGCGCCAGCAGCTTGGTCATACAGGGGGCGAACACTGAAGCTTTCTTT CASSLVIQGANTEAFF
TRBJ1-6 TRBV6-1 - 13 TRBD1 TGTGCCCTTCGTCAGACAGGGGGAAAACCCCTCCACTTT CALRQTGGKPLHF
TRBJ2-3 TRBV15 - 15 TRBD2 TGTGCCACCAGCCGAGGGGTAGCGGGTACAGATACGCAGTATTTT CATSRGVAGTDTQYF